Sequencing of this TCR beta chain was carried out in a study of OX40 agonist ivuxolimab in advanced cancers. Produced via immunoSEQ multiplex PCR; TCRdb's table is partial and in-frame only. There are about 79,000 clones in the sample; 75% to 95% occur only once, and 7.1% lies in the top ten. The germline gives CDR1 SQVTM, CDR2 ANQGSEA. This CDR3 is built from 13 residues. V was pared by 3 bases and J by 0 bases, with 8 bases between. The specimen comprised CD4+ or CD8+ T cells sorted from blood, sampled in a trial of the OX40 agonist ivuxolimab. The chain combines TRBV29-1 with TRBJ1-1, with D possibly TRBD1 on 6 matching bases. The clonotype was recovered from an adult with an advanced solid tumor such as melanoma, head and neck, liver or kidney cancer. The CDR3 sequence: CSVEGQMNTEAFF. The CDR3 region has the DNA TGCAGCGTTGAGGGACAAATGAACACTGAAGCTTTCTTT.